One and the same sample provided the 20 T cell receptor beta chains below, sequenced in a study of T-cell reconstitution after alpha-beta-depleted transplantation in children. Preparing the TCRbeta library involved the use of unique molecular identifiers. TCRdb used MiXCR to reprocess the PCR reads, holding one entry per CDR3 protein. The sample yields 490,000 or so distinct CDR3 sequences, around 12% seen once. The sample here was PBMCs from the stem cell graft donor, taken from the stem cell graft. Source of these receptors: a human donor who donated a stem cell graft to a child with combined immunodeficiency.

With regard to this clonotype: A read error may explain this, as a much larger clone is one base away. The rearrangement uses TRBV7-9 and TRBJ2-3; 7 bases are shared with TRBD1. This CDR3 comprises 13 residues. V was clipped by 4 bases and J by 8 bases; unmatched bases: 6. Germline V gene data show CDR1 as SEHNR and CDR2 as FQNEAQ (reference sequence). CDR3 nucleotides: TGTGCCAGCAGCTCACACAGGGGTGTTACGCAGTATTTT. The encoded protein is CASSSHRGVTQYF.

CDR3 DNA: TGTGCCAGCAGGCGCCCATCGGGGGAAGATACGCAGTATTTT. Amino acid sequence: CASRRPSGEDTQYF. The J gene is TRBJ2-3, the V gene TRBV11-1; tentatively, D is TRBD2 (6 bases). CDR3 length equals 14 residues. Germline V gene lookup returns CDR1 SGHAT and CDR2 FQDESV (reference sequence). Between the trimmed V and J ends, which lost 6 bases and 5 bases, there was a span of 15 bases.

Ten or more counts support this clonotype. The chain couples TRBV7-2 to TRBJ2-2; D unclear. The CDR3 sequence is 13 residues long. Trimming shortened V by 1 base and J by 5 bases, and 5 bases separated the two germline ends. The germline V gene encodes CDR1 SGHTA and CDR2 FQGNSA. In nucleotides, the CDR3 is TGTGCCAGCAGCTTAGTGTTGACCGGGGAGCTGTTTTTT. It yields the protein CASSLVLTGELFF.

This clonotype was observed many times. The CDR3 coding sequence is TGCGCCAGCAGCCAGGACAGGGGAACTGGGGCCAACGTCCTGACTTTC. It yields the protein CASSQDRGTGANVLTF. V gene TRBV4-3 combines with J gene TRBJ2-6; the match to TRBD1 covers 9 bases. J was trimmed by 2 bases and V by 3 bases; bases with no gene match: 2. This CDR3 is built from 16 residues. Per germline, CDR1 LGHNA and CDR2 YSLEER.

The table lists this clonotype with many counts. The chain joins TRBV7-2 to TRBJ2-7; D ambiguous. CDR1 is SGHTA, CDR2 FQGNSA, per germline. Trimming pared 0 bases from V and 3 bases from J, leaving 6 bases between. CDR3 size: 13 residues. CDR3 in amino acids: CASSLADRYEQYF. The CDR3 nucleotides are TGTGCCAGCAGCTTAGCGGACCGCTACGAGCAGTACTTC. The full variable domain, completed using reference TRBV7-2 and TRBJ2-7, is GAGVSQSPSNKVTEKGKDVELRCDPISGHTALYWYRQSLGQGLEFLIYFQGNSAPDKSGLPSDRFSAERTGGSVSTLTIQRTQQEDSAVYLCASSLADRYEQYFGPGTRLTVT.

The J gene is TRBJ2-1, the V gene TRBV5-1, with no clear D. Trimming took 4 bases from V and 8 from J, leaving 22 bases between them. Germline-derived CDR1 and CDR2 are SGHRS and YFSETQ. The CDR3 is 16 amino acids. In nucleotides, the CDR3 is TGCGCCAGCAGCCCCCTGGGTCCCCCGGCCCGCGATGAGCAGTTCTTC. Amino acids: CASSPLGPPARDEQFF.

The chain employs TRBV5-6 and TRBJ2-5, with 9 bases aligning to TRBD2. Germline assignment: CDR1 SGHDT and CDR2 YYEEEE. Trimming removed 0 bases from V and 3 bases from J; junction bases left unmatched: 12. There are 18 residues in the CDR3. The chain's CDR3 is CASSLEWREGQGKETQYF. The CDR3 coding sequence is TGTGCCAGCAGCTTGGAATGGCGGGAGGGACAAGGGAAAGAGACCCAGTACTTC.

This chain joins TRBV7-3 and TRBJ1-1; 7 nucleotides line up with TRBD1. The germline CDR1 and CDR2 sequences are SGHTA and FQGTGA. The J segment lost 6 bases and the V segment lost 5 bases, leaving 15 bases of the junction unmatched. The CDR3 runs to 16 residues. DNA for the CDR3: TGTGCCAGCAGCCCGGGGCTGGACAGGTTCGGGGCTGAAGCTTTCTTT. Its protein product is CASSPGLDRFGAEAFF.

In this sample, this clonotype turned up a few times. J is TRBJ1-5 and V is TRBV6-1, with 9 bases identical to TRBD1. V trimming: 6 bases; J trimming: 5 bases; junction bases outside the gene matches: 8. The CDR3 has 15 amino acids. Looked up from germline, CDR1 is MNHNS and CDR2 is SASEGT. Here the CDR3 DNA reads TGTGCCAGCAGCATACCGGGACAGGGAGATCAGCCCCAGCATTTT. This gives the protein CASSIPGQGDQPQHF.

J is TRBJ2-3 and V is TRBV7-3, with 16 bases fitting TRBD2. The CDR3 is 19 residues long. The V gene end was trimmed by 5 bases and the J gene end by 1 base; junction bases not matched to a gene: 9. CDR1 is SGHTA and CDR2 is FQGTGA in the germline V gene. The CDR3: CASSRWGTSGRAGTDTQYF. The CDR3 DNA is TGTGCCAGCAGCCGGTGGGGGACTAGCGGGAGGGCCGGCACAGATACGCAGTATTTT.

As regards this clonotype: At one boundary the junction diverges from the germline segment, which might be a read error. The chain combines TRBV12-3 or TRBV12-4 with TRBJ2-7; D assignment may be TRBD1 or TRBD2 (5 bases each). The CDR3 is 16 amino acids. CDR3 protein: CASSLGPQVAGYRGDF. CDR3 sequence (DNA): TGTGCCAGCAGTTTGGGCCCCCAGGTCGCGGGCTACCGAGGGGACTTC.

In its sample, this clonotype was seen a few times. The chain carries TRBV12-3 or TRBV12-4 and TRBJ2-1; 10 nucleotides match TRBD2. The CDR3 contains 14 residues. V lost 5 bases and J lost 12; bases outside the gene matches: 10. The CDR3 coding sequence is TGTGCCAGCAGTCTAAGCGGGAGGGCCGGGAGGCAGTTCTTC. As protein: CASSLSGRAGRQFF.

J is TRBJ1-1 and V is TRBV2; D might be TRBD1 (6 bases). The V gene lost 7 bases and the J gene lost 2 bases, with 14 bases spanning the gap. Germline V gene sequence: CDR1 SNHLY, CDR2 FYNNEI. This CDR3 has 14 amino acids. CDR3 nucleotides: TGTGCCAGCATCGGGACACAAATAAACACTGAAGCTTTCTTT. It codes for CASIGTQINTEAFF.

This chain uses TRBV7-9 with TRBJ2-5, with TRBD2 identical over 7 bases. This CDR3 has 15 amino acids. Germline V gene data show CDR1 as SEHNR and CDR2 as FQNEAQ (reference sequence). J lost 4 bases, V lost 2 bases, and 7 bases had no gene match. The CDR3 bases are TGTGCCAGCAGCTTACTCCAGGCTAGCGGAGAGACCCAGTACTTC. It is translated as CASSLLQASGETQYF.

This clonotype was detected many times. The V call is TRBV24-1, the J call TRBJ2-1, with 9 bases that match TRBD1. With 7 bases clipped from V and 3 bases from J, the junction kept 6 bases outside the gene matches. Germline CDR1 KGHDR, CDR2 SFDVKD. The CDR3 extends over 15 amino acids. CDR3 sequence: CATSPPGQGYNEQFF. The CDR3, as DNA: TGTGCCACCAGCCCGCCGGGACAGGGCTACAATGAGCAGTTCTTC.

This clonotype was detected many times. CDR3 DNA: TGTGCCAGCACCGGGACAGGGATCACCGGGGAGCTGTTTTTT. Encoded protein: CASTGTGITGELFF. The J gene is TRBJ2-2, the V gene TRBV12-3 or TRBV12-4; TRBD1 agrees at 9 bases. V shed 7 bases, J shed 4 bases, and the junction held 4 bases outside the gene matches. The CDR3 has 14 amino acids.

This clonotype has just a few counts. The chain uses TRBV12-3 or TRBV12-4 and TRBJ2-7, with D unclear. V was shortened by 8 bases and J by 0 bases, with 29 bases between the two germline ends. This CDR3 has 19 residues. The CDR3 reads CASPDFLGRTYPSSYEQYF. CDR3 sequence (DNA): TGTGCCAGCCCAGATTTCCTGGGTCGCACCTACCCCAGCTCCTACGAGCAGTACTTC.

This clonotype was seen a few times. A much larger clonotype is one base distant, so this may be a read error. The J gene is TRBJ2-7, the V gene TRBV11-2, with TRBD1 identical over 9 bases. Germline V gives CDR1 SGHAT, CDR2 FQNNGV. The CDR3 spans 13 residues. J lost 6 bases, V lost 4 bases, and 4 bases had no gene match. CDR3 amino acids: CASSSGTGIEQYF. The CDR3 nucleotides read TGTGCCAGCAGCTCCGGGACAGGGATCGAGCAGTACTTC.

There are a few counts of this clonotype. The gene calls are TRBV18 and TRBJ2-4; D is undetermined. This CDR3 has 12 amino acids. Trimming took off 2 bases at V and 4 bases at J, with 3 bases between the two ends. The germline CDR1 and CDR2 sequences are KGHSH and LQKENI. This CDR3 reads CASSPSKNIQYF. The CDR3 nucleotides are TGTGCCAGCTCACCAAGTAAAAACATTCAGTACTTC.

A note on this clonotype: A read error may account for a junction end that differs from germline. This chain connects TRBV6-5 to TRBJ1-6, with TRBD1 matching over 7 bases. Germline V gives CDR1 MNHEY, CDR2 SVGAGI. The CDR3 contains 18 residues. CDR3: CAISSPTGRTGYNSPLHF. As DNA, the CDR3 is TGTGCCATCAGTTCCCCGACTGGGAGGACAGGTTATAATTCACCCCTCCACTTT.